This TCR beta chain was obtained from a study of early T cells in non-severe SARS-CoV-2 infection. From the 5' RACE reads, TCRdb called clonotypes with MiXCR, one entry per CDR3 protein. The sample lists 69,000 or so distinct CDR3 sequences, about 9% occurring once. The length of the CDR3 is 13 residues. V lost 5 bases and J lost 3, with 11 bases in between. Germline CDR1 and CDR2: SGHAT and FQNNGV. This clonotype came up many times. This TCR derives from an adult who was a healthcare worker with PCR-confirmed SARS-CoV-2 infection or an uninfected control (not recorded which). This chain uses TRBV11-2 with TRBJ2-7; D remains ambiguous. The sequencing sample was made of whole blood. CDR3: CASSPGTLYEQYF. The CDR3 DNA follows: TGTGCCAGCAGCCCCGGAACACTCTACGAGCAGTACTTC.